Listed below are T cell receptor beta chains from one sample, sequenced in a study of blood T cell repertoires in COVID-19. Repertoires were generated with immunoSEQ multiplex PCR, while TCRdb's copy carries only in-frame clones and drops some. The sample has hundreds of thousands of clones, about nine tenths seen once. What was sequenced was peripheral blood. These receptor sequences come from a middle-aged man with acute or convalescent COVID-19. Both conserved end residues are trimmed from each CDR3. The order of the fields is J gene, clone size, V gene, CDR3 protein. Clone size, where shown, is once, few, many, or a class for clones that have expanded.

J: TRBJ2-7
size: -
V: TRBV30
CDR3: AWSVQGYEQY

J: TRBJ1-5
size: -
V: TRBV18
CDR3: ASSPGGQGNQPQH

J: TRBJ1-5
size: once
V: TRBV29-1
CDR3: SVAVTGQGANQPQH

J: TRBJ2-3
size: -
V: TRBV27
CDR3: ASSSPGLAGEDTQY

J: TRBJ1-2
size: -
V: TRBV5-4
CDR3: ASKLLTGDGLYGYT

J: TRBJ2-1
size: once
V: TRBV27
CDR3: ASHRAGTSGFSYNEQF

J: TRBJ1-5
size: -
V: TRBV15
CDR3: ATQGQGEQPQH

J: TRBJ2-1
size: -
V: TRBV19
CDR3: ASEGQYNEQF

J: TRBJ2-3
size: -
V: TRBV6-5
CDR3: ASSYSPGVTQY

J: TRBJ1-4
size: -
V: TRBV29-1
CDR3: SASQNLGEKLF

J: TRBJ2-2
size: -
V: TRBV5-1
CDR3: ASSHKGWGPGELF

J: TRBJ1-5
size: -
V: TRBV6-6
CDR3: ASSDIVSNQPQH

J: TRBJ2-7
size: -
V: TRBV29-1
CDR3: SVGEPGFSYEQY

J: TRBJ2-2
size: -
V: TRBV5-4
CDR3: ASEGSAGELF

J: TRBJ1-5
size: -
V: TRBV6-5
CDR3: ASSSLGVGGQPQH

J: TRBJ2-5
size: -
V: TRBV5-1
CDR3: ASSLEYGGAGVQY

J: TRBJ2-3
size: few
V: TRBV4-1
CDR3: ASSQDGLAGDTQY

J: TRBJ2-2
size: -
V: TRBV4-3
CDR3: ASSQAGTSNTGELF

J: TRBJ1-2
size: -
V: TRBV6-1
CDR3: ASSDQGRTGGYGYT

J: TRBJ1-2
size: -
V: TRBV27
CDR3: ASSFSGGRFYGYT

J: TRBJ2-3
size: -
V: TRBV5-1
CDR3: ASSLNRGQVGDTQY